These 5 T cell receptor beta chains were sequenced from one sample in a study of cytomegalovirus exposure and HLA in healthy donors (dated by TCRdb to between 2016 and 2019). The protocol used for the library was the immunoSEQ multiplex PCR assay. The multiplex PCR relied on a mix of 60 forward primers for TCR Vbeta segments and 13 reverse primers for TCR Jbeta segments. Not all clones reach the TCRdb copy of this immuneACCESS table, which keeps in-frame sequences only. Checked studies attribute under half of the gap to unresolved V genes and leave the rest unexplained. This sample has roughly 240,000 clones in its table, and around 78% of those were observed once. 0.47% of the sample is held by the ten biggest clonotypes. Sequencing was performed on PBMCs. Receptors were obtained from a boy between 10 and 17 years old in good health and CMV-seronegative.

This rearrangement joins TRBV18 to TRBJ2-1; 9 nucleotides agree with TRBD1. CDR1 and CDR2 from the germline V gene are KGHSH and LQKENI. Losses at the gene ends were 2 bases for V and 4 bases for J; bases not matched to a gene: 6. CDR3 size: 16 residues. The CDR3: CASSPRTGDKYNEQFF. In DNA form, the CDR3 reads TGTGCCAGCTCACCAAGGACAGGGGACAAGTACAATGAGCAGTTCTTC.

In its sample, this clone was seen once. This chain connects TRBV15 to TRBJ1-2; D gene unclear. Germline V lookup: CDR1 LNHNV, CDR2 YYDKDF (reference sequence). This CDR3 is built from 11 residues. Trimming cost V 7 bases and J 8 bases, with 11 bases left between them. CDR3 in amino acids: CATTSRGGYTF. CDR3 nucleotides: TGTGCCACCACCTCTCGGGGAGGCTACACCTTC.

The rearrangement links TRBV5-1 to TRBJ2-5; D gene uncertain. The V end was cut by 4 bases, the J end by 4 bases, with 23 bases between. CDR1 SGHRS and CDR2 YFSETQ come from the germline V gene. The CDR3 is 17 amino acids. As DNA, the CDR3 is TGCGCCAGCAGCCCATGGGCCATCGATGCCTTGGGAGAGACCCAGTACTTC. It yields the protein CASSPWAIDALGETQYF.

The rearrangement uses TRBV7-2 and TRBJ1-2; D gene uncertain. V was clipped by 5 bases and J by 2 bases, with 9 bases between them. The V gene's germline CDR1 is SGHTA and CDR2 FQGNSA. This CDR3 comprises 13 residues. This chain's CDR3 is CASSPPGNYGYTF. The CDR3 region has the DNA TGTGCCAGCAGCCCCCCGGGAAACTATGGCTACACCTTC.

V usage is TRBV2 and J usage is TRBJ1-2; D remains ambiguous. The CDR3 runs 11 residues. Trimming took 6 bases from V and 6 from J, leaving 8 bases between them. Per the germline V gene, CDR1 is SNHLY and CDR2 is FYNNEI. The CDR3 region has the DNA TGTGCCAGCAGGGCAGTTGATGGCTACACCTTC. Amino acids: CASRAVDGYTF.